This TCR beta chain is drawn from a study of post-analysis software for immune sequencing data. Study-level points and caveats: There were five TRBV segments more frequent in patients than controls, and TRBV5-6, TRBV5-1 and TRBV20-1 were among them. Batch-mates among the samples co-clustered strongly by F measure. Relative to controls, patients with multiple sclerosis showed significantly lower normalized Chao1 diversity.

Comment on this clonotype: Its specificity is unknown.

The library was made from cDNA and included unique molecular identifiers. One entry per CDR3 protein results from TCRdb running MiXCR on the PCR reads. The sample lists about 770,000 distinct CDR3 sequences, roughly 46% occurring once. V lost 3 bases and J lost 0, with 11 bases in between. The CDR3 is 14 residues long. Germline V gene lookup returns CDR1 SQVTM and CDR2 ANQGSEA. The sequencing input was blood. This clonotype was sampled from a girl aged 10-17 years with multiple sclerosis. The V call is TRBV29-1, the J call TRBJ1-1; no clear D. The CDR3 sequence is CSVEVKGMNTEAFF. The CDR3 DNA sequence: TGCAGCGTTGAGGTTAAGGGTATGAACACTGAAGCTTTCTTT.